Below are 28 T cell receptor beta chains sequenced from a single sample in a study of T cells in tuberculosis. Clones were sequenced by immunoSEQ multiplex PCR, and TCRdb holds only the in-frame ones, with some missing. This table holds 35,000 to 45,000 clones, around 94% found once. The specimen was PBMCs. The receptor source for this set is a donor between 10 and 35 years old with latent tuberculosis or without tuberculosis infection. Some clones in this sample may be carry-over from other donors' samples.

The chain couples TRBV5-6 to TRBJ2-1; 12 bases align to TRBD2. V gave up 6 bases and J gave up 0 bases; unmatched junction bases: 7. In germline, CDR1 is SGHDT, CDR2 YYEEEE. The CDR3 has 17 residues. Here the CDR3 reads CASIQTSGSISYNEQFF. CDR3 coding DNA: TGTGCCAGCATCCAGACTAGCGGGAGTATCTCCTACAATGAGCAGTTCTTC.

CDR3 loop: CASSPLQPNEQFF. The CDR3 nucleotides read TGCGCCAGCAGCCCGTTACAGCCCAATGAGCAGTTCTTC. This chain links TRBV5-1 with TRBJ2-1; the D is unclear. V was shortened by 4 bases and J by 6 bases, with 11 bases between the two germline ends. The CDR3 length is 13 residues. CDR1 and CDR2 from the germline V gene are SGHRS and YFSETQ.

This chain connects TRBV14 to TRBJ2-1, with TRBD2 as a possible D gene (5 bases). Trimming cost V 3 bases and J 5 bases, with 11 bases left between them. CDR1 and CDR2 (germline): SGHDN, FVKESK. This CDR3 region has 14 residues. This CDR3 is CASSQKVGNNEQFF. In nucleotides, the CDR3 is TGTGCCAGCAGCCAGAAGGTCGGGAACAATGAGCAGTTCTTC.

J is TRBJ2-3 and V is TRBV7-6, with 10 positions matching TRBD2. The CDR3 has 17 residues. Germline CDR1 and CDR2: SGHVS and FNYEAQ. J lost 0 bases, V lost 6 bases, and 9 bases had no gene match. The CDR3 DNA follows: TGTGCCAGCAGGCGACTGGGACTAGCGTTCAGCACAGATACGCAGTATTTT. This sequence encodes CASRRLGLAFSTDTQYF.

The genes are TRBV5-1 and TRBJ2-1; D perhaps matches TRBD2 (5 bases). The germline V gene encodes CDR1 SGHRS and CDR2 YFSETQ. The V end was cut by 1 base, the J end by 0 bases, with 14 bases between. The CDR3 consists of 17 residues. As DNA, the CDR3 is TGCGCCAGCAGCTTGTTTGGGAGCGAGAGCTCCTACAATGAGCAGTTCTTC. Its translation: CASSLFGSESSYNEQFF.

This clone has only one observation. The gene calls are TRBV7-2 and TRBJ2-5; 7 nucleotides match TRBD1. Germline-derived CDR1 and CDR2 are SGHTA and FQGNSA. J lost 5 bases, V lost 5 bases, and 17 bases had no gene match. This CDR3 comprises 17 residues. CDR3 amino acids: CASSQDSGRGYVETQYF. The DNA of the CDR3 is TGTGCCAGCAGCCAGGACTCGGGCAGGGGGTACGTGGAGACCCAGTACTTC.

The chain couples TRBV30 to TRBJ1-5, with D perhaps matching TRBD1 (6 bases). The CDR3 is made up of 13 amino acids. The V end was cut by 4 bases, the J end by 3 bases, with 10 bases between. Germline V lookup: CDR1 GTSNPN, CDR2 SVGIG (reference sequence). In DNA form, the CDR3 reads TGTGCCTGGAACGGGGGGGCCAATCAGCCCCAGCATTTT. Protein: CAWNGGANQPQHF.

The chain employs TRBV28 and TRBJ1-2; D call uncertain. Germline CDR1 and CDR2: MDHEN and SYDVKM. CDR3 length equals 13 residues. The V and J ends lost 1 base and 8 bases respectively, with 11 bases between them. The CDR3 bases are TGTGCCAGCAGTTTATACGGGATTGGAGGCTACACCTTC. The encoded protein is CASSLYGIGGYTF.

This chain connects TRBV7-3 to TRBJ1-1; 9 bases match TRBD1. CDR3 length: 16 residues. V trimming: 1 base; J trimming: 4 bases; junction bases outside the gene matches: 7. Germline values: CDR1 SGHTA, CDR2 FQGTGA. The CDR3: CASSLNTGGLGTEAFF. DNA for the CDR3: TGTGCCAGCAGCTTAAATACAGGGGGCTTAGGCACTGAAGCTTTCTTT.

A single count supports this clone. This chain joins TRBV10-3 and TRBJ2-3; 8 bases match TRBD1. With 10 bases clipped from V and 4 bases from J, the junction kept 10 bases outside the gene matches. CDR3 length: 14 amino acids. From germline, CDR1 is ENHRY and CDR2 SYGVKD. The DNA for the CDR3 is TGTGCCACGAAACATGACAGGGGCGCAGATACGCAGTATTTT. Translation gives CATKHDRGADTQYF.

The CDR3 sequence: CASIKTGSDTQYF. As DNA, the CDR3 is TGTGCCAGCATCAAGACGGGGTCAGATACGCAGTATTTT. The gene calls are TRBV27 and TRBJ2-3, with D tentatively TRBD2 (5 bases). CDR1 and CDR2 from the germline V gene are MNHEY and SMNVEV (reference sequence). This CDR3 has 13 residues. Trimming pared 7 bases from V and 4 bases from J, leaving 12 bases between.

J is TRBJ2-7 and V is TRBV6-5; tentative D call: TRBD2 (6 bases). Germline V CDR1 and CDR2: MNHEY, SVGAGI. The CDR3 totals 15 residues. V lost 5 bases, J lost 3 bases, and 17 bases lay in between. The CDR3: CASSLSGGPFYEQYF. CDR3 bases: TGTGCCAGCAGTCTTAGCGGAGGCCCCTTCTACGAGCAGTACTTC.

J is TRBJ2-3 and V is TRBV11-2, with 9 bases aligning to TRBD1. With V trimmed by 6 bases and J by 6 bases, 7 bases remained unmatched. The germline V gene encodes CDR1 SGHAT and CDR2 FQNNGV. The CDR3 is 14 amino acids. The CDR3, as DNA: TGTGCCAGCAGACGGACAGGGGCGATGGATACGCAGTATTTT. This encodes CASRRTGAMDTQYF. Using reference TRBV11-2 and TRBJ2-3 for the parts outside the CDR3, the full variable domain is EAGVAQSPRYKIIEKRQSVAFWCNPISGHATLYWYQQILGQGPKLLIQFQNNGVVDDSQLPKDRFSAERLKGVDSTLKIQPAKLEDSAVYLCASRRTGAMDTQYFGPGTRLTVL.

This sequence joins TRBV27 and TRBJ1-4; D is undetermined. The length of the CDR3 is 14 residues. Trimming removed 6 bases from V and 8 bases from J, with 16 bases in between. Germline-derived CDR1 and CDR2 are MNHEY and SMNVEV (reference sequence). CDR3 in DNA: TGTGCCAGCAGCCCTGACCCGACGGGGGAAAAACTGTTTTTT. Encoded protein: CASSPDPTGEKLFF. Using reference TRBV27 and TRBJ1-4 for the parts outside the CDR3, the full variable domain is EAQVTQNPRYLITVTGKKLTVTCSQNMNHEYMSWYRQDPGLGLRQIYYSMNVEVTDKGDVPEGYKVSRKEKRNFPLILESPSPNQTSLYFCASSPDPTGEKLFFGSGTQLSVL.

The chain is built from TRBV5-1 and TRBJ1-1, with 8 positions matching TRBD1. CDR3 size: 15 residues. Germline V gene lookup returns CDR1 SGHRS and CDR2 YFSETQ. The trim removed 1 base at V and 6 bases at J, leaving 8 bases unmatched. The CDR3: CASSLNRQGYAEAFF. Written as DNA, the CDR3 is TGCGCCAGCAGCTTGAACCGACAGGGGTACGCTGAAGCTTTCTTT.

This clone was seen more than once but under ten times. This chain connects TRBV5-1 to TRBJ2-7; a weak D match, TRBD1 (5 bases). V lost 4 bases and J lost 3, with 11 bases in between. The CDR3 has 13 amino acids. Germline V lookup: CDR1 SGHRS, CDR2 YFSETQ. CDR3 nucleotide sequence: TGCGCCAGCAGCGCGACAGAGAACTACGAGCAGTACTTC. It encodes CASSATENYEQYF.

This chain joins TRBV6-4 and TRBJ2-7; 7 bases align to TRBD1. The ends lost 7 bases at V and 5 bases at J; junction bases unmatched: 11. CDR1 and CDR2 from the germline V gene are MRHNA and SNTAGT. This CDR3 has 14 amino acids. DNA of the CDR3: TGTGCCAGCAACGAGGGACAGAACGCTCACGAGCAGTACTTC. Its protein is CASNEGQNAHEQYF.

In DNA, the CDR3 is TGTGCCAGCAGCTTAGTAGGCGGGAGTGGGGATACGCAGTATTTT. Amino acid sequence: CASSLVGGSGDTQYF. J is TRBJ2-3 and V is TRBV7-2; TRBD2 agrees at 7 bases. The CDR3 contains 15 residues. V shed 1 base and J 6 bases; nucleotides not matched to a gene: 7. CDR1 is SGHTA and CDR2 is FQGNSA in the germline V gene.

The V gene is TRBV30, the J gene TRBJ1-2; 8 bases are a match to TRBD1. The V and J ends lost 3 bases and 0 bases, in that order; junction bases with no gene match: 15. Germline V gene lookup returns CDR1 GTSNPN and CDR2 SVGIG (reference sequence). This CDR3 region has 18 residues. CDR3 DNA sequence: TGTGCCTGGAGCCGGTTCTCGACAGGGGCGCTAGCTAACTATGGCTACACCTTC. Translating it yields CAWSRFSTGALANYGYTF.

V is TRBV28 and J is TRBJ2-7; 9 bases align to TRBD1. The CDR3 has 17 residues. V was pared by 4 bases and J by 7 bases, with 17 bases of the junction left unmatched. Germline values: CDR1 MDHEN, CDR2 SYDVKM. The CDR3 reads CASSSSSLNRGRREQYF. The CDR3 DNA is TGTGCCAGCAGTTCTAGCTCTCTTAACAGGGGGCGAAGGGAGCAGTACTTC.

CDR3 residues: CASSQGTLGNNEQFF. For the CDR3, the DNA is TGTGCCAGCAGCCAAGGGACATTGGGGAACAATGAGCAGTTCTTC. The rearrangement links TRBV9 to TRBJ2-1; possibly TRBD1 for D (6 bases). With 4 bases removed from V and 5 bases from J, the gap between germline ends came to 16 bases. CDR1 and CDR2 from the germline V gene are SGDLS and YYNGEE. This CDR3 is 15 amino acids long.

The chain joins TRBV25-1 to TRBJ1-2; the D gene is possibly TRBD1 (5 bases). The CDR3 runs to 13 residues. Germline CDR1 and CDR2: MGHDK and SYGVNS. The germline V and J ends were trimmed by 4 bases and 4 bases, with 10 bases remaining between them. The CDR3 DNA reads as TGTGCCAGCAGTGTTGGGGGAGGCTATGGCTACACCTTC. Translated, it gives CASSVGGGYGYTF.

The chain has TRBV5-1 and TRBJ2-7; 7 bases agree with TRBD1. The CDR3 spans 14 residues. The germline V gene encodes CDR1 SGHRS and CDR2 YFSETQ. The trim removed 2 bases at V and 5 bases at J, leaving 7 bases unmatched. The CDR3 loop reads CASSLALGGDEQYF. The CDR3 coding sequence is TGCGCCAGCAGCTTAGCGTTAGGGGGCGACGAGCAGTACTTC.

The chain uses TRBV4-3 and TRBJ2-2; 9 bases agree with TRBD1. The CDR3 runs to 16 residues. The J segment lost 0 bases and the V segment lost 4 bases, leaving 3 bases of the junction unmatched. Per germline, CDR1 LGHNA and CDR2 YSLEER. CDR3 sequence reads: CASSRYRGPNTGELFF. In DNA form, the CDR3 reads TGCGCCAGCAGCCGTTACAGGGGGCCGAACACCGGGGAGCTGTTTTTT.

The chain carries TRBV19 and TRBJ2-1; D might be TRBD1 (6 bases). CDR3 length equals 19 residues. The germline CDR1 and CDR2 sequences are LNHDA and SQIVND (reference sequence). V gave up 3 bases and J gave up 0 bases, with 21 bases separating them. Written as DNA, the CDR3 is TGTGCCAGTAGTATCTTTCCCGGGATCGGGACACACTCCTACAATGAGCAGTTCTTC. Its translation is CASSIFPGIGTHSYNEQFF.

The V and J genes are TRBV30 and TRBJ2-2, with 14 bases identical to TRBD2. Germline loops: CDR1 GTSNPN, CDR2 SVGIG (reference sequence). The CDR3 is 20 residues long. The junction had 15 bases not matched to a gene; V was cut back by 3 bases and J by 3 bases. The CDR3 loop reads CAWSHPSGLAGGLYTGELFF. The CDR3 DNA reads as TGTGCCTGGAGCCATCCTTCAGGACTAGCGGGAGGTCTCTACACCGGGGAGCTGTTTTTT. The entire variable domain, with the rest obtained from reference TRBV30 and TRBJ2-2, is as follows: SQTIHQWPATLVQPVGSPLSLECTVEGTSNPNLYWYRQAAGRGLQLLFYSVGIGQISSEVPQNLSASRPQDRQFILSSKKLLLSDSGFYLCAWSHPSGLAGGLYTGELFFGEGSRLTVL.

The rearrangement uses TRBV4-1 and TRBJ2-7; 11 bases map to TRBD1. The germline V gene has CDR1 MGHRA and CDR2 YSYEKL. The CDR3 spans 15 residues. V lost 1 base and J lost 3; bases outside the gene matches: 2. The DNA for the CDR3 is TGCGCCAGCAGCCAAGCGGGGACAGGGGGCTACGAGCAGTACTTC. It specifies CASSQAGTGGYEQYF.

This sequence joins TRBV6-5 and TRBJ1-1; D not certain. Germline V CDR1 and CDR2: MNHEY, SVGAGI. V dropped 7 bases and J dropped 2 bases, with 11 bases sitting between them. The CDR3 is 13 residues long. DNA of the CDR3: TGTGCCAGCACCCGAACAGTAAACACTGAAGCTTTCTTT. Translated, it gives CASTRTVNTEAFF.